These 6 T cell receptor beta chains were all obtained from the same sample, sequenced in a study of blood T cell repertoires in COVID-19. Method: immunoSEQ multiplex PCR; TCRdb's copy keeps in-frame clones and lacks some. In the table there are about 74,000 clones, roughly 76% of which are singletons. The sequenced material came from peripheral blood. The receptors come from a man in his sixties or seventies with active or convalescent COVID-19.

The chain is built from TRBV14 and TRBJ2-3; 14 bases line up with TRBD2. This CDR3 is 13 amino acids long. V lost 8 bases and J lost 6; bases outside the gene matches: 1. Germline V gene data show CDR1 as SGHDN and CDR2 as FVKESK. CDR3 sequence reads: CASGTSGGDTQYF. The CDR3 DNA reads TGTGCCAGCGGGACTAGCGGGGGCGATACGCAGTATTTT. Combining the CDR3 with reference TRBV14 and TRBJ2-3 gives the whole variable domain EAGVTQFPSHSVIEKGQTVTLRCDPISGHDNLYWYRRVMGKEIKFLLHFVKESKQDESGMPNNRFLAERTGGTYSTLKVQPAELEDSGVYFCASGTSGGDTQYFGPGTRLTVL.

This chain links TRBV18 with TRBJ1-1, with a possible D match to TRBD1 (5 bases). CDR3 size: 15 residues. The ends were cut back, 3 bases at V and 1 base at J, with 12 bases in the middle. Germline V gene sequence: CDR1 KGHSH, CDR2 LQKENI. CDR3 sequence reads: CASSPREGTNTEAFF. Here the CDR3 DNA reads TGTGCCAGCTCACCGCGGGAAGGGACGAACACTGAAGCTTTCTTT.

J is TRBJ2-5 and V is TRBV21-1; whether TRBD2, the table's D call, matches the DNA was not checked. TRBV21-1 represents a pseudogene. The CDR3 length is 19 residues. The DNA for the CDR3 is TGTGCCAGCAGCACCAGAGGAAGCGGGGGGGTATATGTACGAGAGACCCAGTACTTC. It translates to CASSTRGSGGVYVRETQYF.

This clone has just a few counts. The genes are TRBV28 and TRBJ1-1, with D uncertain. Between the trimmed V and J ends, which lost 6 bases and 6 bases, there was a span of 14 bases. Germline lookup yields CDR1 MDHEN and CDR2 SYDVKM. The CDR3 has 13 amino acids. The CDR3 reads CASSSPTQPEAFF. CDR3 coding DNA: TGTGCCAGCAGCTCCCCTACACAGCCTGAAGCTTTCTTT.

The chain has TRBV27 and TRBJ1-2; 7 bases agree with TRBD1. The CDR3 has 15 amino acids. Germline CDR1 and CDR2: MNHEY and SMNVEV (reference sequence). The trim removed 1 base at V and 4 bases at J, leaving 6 bases unmatched. The CDR3 region has the DNA TGTGCCAGCAGTTTATACTCAACAGGGGCCTATGGCTACACCTTC. It specifies CASSLYSTGAYGYTF.

The V call is TRBV2, the J call TRBJ1-1; 7 bases are shared with TRBD1. The CDR3 spans 12 residues. Germline CDR1 and CDR2: SNHLY and FYNNEI. The V and J ends lost 7 bases and 4 bases, in that order; junction bases with no gene match: 3. The CDR3 reads CASTSGGTEAFF. CDR3 in DNA: TGTGCCAGCACCTCAGGGGGCACTGAAGCTTTCTTT.